This T cell receptor beta chain stems from a study of blood T cell repertoires in COVID-19. Overall study: Sites in the United States, Italy and Spain provided acute and convalescent COVID-19 samples.

In the study's own analysis: From reference gene primer amplification, estimates of nucleated cell counts were derived. Profiling relied on immunoSEQ multiplex PCR, and the TCRdb table lists in-frame clones only, not all of them. V and J calls and clone size are given by that table; D and trimming were obtained from the DNA. Of more than 100,000 clones listed, around 90% are singletons. V lost 0 bases, J lost 7 bases, and 6 bases lay in between. CDR1 GTSNPN and CDR2 SVGIG come from the germline V gene (reference sequence). The CDR3 totals 12 residues. The sequence was collected from a human donor in a cohort sampled during active COVID-19. The material sequenced was peripheral blood. The rearrangement uses TRBV30 and TRBJ1-4; D is perhaps TRBD1 (6 bases). Here the CDR3 reads CAWSVGGEKLFF. CDR3 bases: TGTGCCTGGAGTGTAGGGGGTGAAAAACTGTTTTTT.